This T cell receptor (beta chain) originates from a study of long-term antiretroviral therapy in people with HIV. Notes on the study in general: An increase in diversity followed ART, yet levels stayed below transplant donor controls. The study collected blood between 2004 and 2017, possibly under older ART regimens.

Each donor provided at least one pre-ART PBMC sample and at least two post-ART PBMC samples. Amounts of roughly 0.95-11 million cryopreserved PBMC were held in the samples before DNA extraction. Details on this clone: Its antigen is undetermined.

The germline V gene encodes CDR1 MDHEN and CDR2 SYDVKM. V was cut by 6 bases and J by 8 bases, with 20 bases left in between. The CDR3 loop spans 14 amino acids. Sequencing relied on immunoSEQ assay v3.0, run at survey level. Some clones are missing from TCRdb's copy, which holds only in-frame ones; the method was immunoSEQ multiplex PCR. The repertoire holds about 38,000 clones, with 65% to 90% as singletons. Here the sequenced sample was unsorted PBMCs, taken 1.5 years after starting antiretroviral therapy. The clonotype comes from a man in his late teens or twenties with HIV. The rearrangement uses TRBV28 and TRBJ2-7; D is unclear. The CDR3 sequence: CASSGSFAPFQQYF. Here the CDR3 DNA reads TGTGCCAGCAGCGGGTCATTCGCCCCTTTTCAGCAGTACTTC.